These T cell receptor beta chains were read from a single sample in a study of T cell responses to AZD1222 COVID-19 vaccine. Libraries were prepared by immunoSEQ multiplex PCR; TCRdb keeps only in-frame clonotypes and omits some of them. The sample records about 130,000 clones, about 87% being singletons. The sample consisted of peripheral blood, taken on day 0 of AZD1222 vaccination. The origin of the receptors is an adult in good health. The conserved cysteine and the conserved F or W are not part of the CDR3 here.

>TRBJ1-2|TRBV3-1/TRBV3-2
ASSLTGARGYT
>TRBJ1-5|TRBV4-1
ASSQGRGFGNQPQH
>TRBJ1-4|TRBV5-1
ASSLDGFNEKLF
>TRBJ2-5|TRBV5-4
ASSRGTGQETQY
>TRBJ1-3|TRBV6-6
ASSYGGEFAGNTIY
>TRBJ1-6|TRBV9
ASSATDNNSPLH
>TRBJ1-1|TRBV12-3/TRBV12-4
ASDAGGFEAF
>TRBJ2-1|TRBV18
ASSLSGTQRKF
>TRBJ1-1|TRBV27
ASRPTGGAPEAF
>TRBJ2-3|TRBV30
AWSIAGGLGPSTDTQY
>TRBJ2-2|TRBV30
AWAALFSGNTGELF
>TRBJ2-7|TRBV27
ATSRDYLHEQY
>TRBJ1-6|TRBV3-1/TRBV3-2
ASSLVGRNSPLH
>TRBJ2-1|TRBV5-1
ASSLVASGSNEQF
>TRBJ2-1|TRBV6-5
ASSLGTGGYNEQF
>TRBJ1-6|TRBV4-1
ASSQDPGGISPLH
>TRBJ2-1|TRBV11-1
ASSVLDSLNEQF
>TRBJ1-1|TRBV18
ASSPPSSPQEAF
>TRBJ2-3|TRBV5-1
ASSLSPGGVDTQY
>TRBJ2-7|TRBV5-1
ASSLEGQGLGEQY
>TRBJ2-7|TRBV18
ASSPLSGPTYEQY
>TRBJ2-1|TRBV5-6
ASSSGHDEQF
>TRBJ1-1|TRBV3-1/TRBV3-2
ASSGGKAGRNTEAF
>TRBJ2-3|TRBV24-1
ATSDSSGLAGDTQY
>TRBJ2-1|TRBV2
ASRYMSEQF
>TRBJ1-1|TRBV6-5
ASNPNGLMNTEAF
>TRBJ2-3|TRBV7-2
ASSLQASSTDTQY
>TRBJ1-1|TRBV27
ASSLSGFGTEAF
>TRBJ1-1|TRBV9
ASSVVGTASTEAF
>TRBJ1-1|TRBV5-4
ASSSVDRGANTEAF
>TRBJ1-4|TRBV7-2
ASSLDSNRNEKLF
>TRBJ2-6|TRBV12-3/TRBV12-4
ASSSGANVLT
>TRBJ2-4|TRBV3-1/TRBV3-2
ASSQGSKNIQY
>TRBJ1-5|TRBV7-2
ASSLVRTYSNQPQH
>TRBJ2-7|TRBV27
ASSFSLAGNYEQY
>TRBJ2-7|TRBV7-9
ASSPGGGNIPYEQY
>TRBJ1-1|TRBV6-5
ASRISGYSTEAF
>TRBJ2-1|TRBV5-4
ASSLPPVGVYEQF
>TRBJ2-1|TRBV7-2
ASSLVGTNNEQF
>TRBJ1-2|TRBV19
ASNPRDRLFNYGYT
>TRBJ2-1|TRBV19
ASRRGPYNEQF
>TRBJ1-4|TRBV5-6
ASRKTGTIRLEEKLF
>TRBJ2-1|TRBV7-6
ASTLAGGAYNEQF
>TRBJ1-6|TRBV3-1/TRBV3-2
ASSSQRDSPLH
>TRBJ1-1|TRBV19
ASSIARGQGIEAF